The 6 T cell receptor beta chains in this list originate from one sample, sequenced in a study of CD8 T cells in Susac syndrome. RNA in amounts of about 0.45 to 1 ug was reverse transcribed with random hexamers. TCRdb re-called the immunoSEQ multiplex PCR reads with MiXCR, one entry per CDR3 protein. The sample holds approximately 260,000 distinct CDR3 sequences, 96% seen once. Sequencing used CD4+ T cells from PBMCs. The receptors originated from a human donor with Susac syndrome.

The rearrangement joins TRBV14 to TRBJ2-3; 11 nucleotides match TRBD2. CDR3 length: 16 amino acids. Per germline, CDR1 SGHDN and CDR2 FVKESK. J gave up 3 bases and V 1 base, and 3 bases lay outside the gene matches. The chain's CDR3 is CASSQVAGGPTDTQYF. For the CDR3, the DNA is TGTGCCAGCAGCCAAGTAGCGGGAGGGCCGACAGATACGCAGTATTTT.

The V call is TRBV29-1, the J call TRBJ2-2; unclear D gene. From germline, CDR1 is SQVTM and CDR2 ANQGSEA. CDR3 length: 12 residues. Trimming removed 4 bases at V and 3 bases at J, with 6 bases between. The chain's CDR3 is CSVVAHTGELFF. The DNA for the CDR3 is TGCAGCGTTGTAGCCCACACCGGGGAGCTGTTTTTT.

The chain has TRBV7-6 and TRBJ2-1, with D hard to call. The CDR3 covers 14 residues. V dropped 5 bases and J dropped 6 bases, with 14 bases sitting between them. The germline V gene encodes CDR1 SGHVS and CDR2 FNYEAQ. In DNA, the CDR3 is TGTGCCAGCAGCCTAGGGCCAGATTTCAATGAGCAGTTCTTC. This sequence encodes CASSLGPDFNEQFF.

This clonotype has a single count. The chain recombines TRBV12-3 or TRBV12-4 with TRBJ2-5, with 7 nucleotides matching TRBD2. CDR3 size: 15 residues. With V trimmed by 5 bases and J by 5 bases, 11 bases remained unmatched. In DNA, the CDR3 is TGTGCCAGCAGTCCTGGTGGGACTACCAGGGAGACCCAGTACTTC. Translation: CASSPGGTTRETQYF.

The V gene is TRBV7-9, the J gene TRBJ2-7, with 8 bases identical to TRBD1. CDR1 is SEHNR and CDR2 is FQNEAQ in the germline V gene (reference sequence). Trimming cost V 5 bases and J 0 bases; bases outside gene matches: 3. CDR3 size: 14 residues. The CDR3 region has the DNA TGTGCCAGCAGCCCGGACAGGGCCTCCTACGAGCAGTACTTC. Amino acid sequence: CASSPDRASYEQYF.

CDR3 loop: CASSKLVSEQFF. The DNA for the CDR3 is TGTGCCAGCAGCAAACTAGTAAGTGAGCAGTTCTTC. The rearrangement joins TRBV6-5 to TRBJ2-1; D is possibly TRBD2 (5 bases). The length of the CDR3 is 12 residues. The germline gives CDR1 MNHEY, CDR2 SVGAGI. Trimming pared 6 bases from V and 9 bases from J, leaving 12 bases between.